The subject of this entry is one T cell receptor (beta chain). Its antigen is unknown. Just one base apart from a much larger clone, this may be a read error. CDR3 length: 16 amino acids. Germline loops: CDR1 LNHNV, CDR2 YYDKDF (reference sequence). HTBI primers from iRepertoire and Arm-PCR of CDR3 regions yielded the TCR beta libraries. A single record per CDR3 protein comes from TCRdb applying MiXCR to the multiplex PCR reads. Here the sample spans hundreds of thousands of distinct CDR3 sequences, under 25% being singletons. The record originates from a study of regulatory T cells in long-lasting Graves disease. Time point meaning: persistent/refractory GD, antithyroid drugs over 5 years with positive TRAb. The TCR library was made from RNA extracted from PBMCs. In this cohort, patients came from an endocrinology department located in Xi'an, China. Study-level findings and limits: Whereas 966 public clonotypes were shared by new patients, persistent patients shared more, at a few thousand.

The chain couples TRBV15 to TRBJ2-4; D unclear. This TCR was sampled from a female donor with Graves disease. The material was peripheral blood mononuclear cells (PBMCs), obtained when the disease was refractory, from a patient treated with antithyroid drugs. The CDR3 DNA sequence: TGTGCCACCAGCAGAGCGGGCCGCGAGGCCAAAAACATTCGGTACTTC. This gives the protein CATSRAGREAKNIRYF.